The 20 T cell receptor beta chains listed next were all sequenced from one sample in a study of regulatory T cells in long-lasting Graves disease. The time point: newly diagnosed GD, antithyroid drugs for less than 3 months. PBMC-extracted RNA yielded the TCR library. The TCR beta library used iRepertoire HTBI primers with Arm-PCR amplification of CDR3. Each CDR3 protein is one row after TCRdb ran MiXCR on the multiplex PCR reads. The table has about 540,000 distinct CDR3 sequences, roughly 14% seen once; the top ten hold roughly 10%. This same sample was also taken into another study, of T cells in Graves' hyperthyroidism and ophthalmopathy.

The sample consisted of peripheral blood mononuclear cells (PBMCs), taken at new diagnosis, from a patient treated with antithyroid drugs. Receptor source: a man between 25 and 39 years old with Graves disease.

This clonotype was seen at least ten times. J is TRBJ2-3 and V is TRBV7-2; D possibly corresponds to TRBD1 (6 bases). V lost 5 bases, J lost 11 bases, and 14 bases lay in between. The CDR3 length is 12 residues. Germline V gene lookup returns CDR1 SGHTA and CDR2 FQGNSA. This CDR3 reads CASSPDRSRQYF. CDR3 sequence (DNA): TGTGCCAGCAGCCCTGACAGGAGTAGGCAGTATTTT.

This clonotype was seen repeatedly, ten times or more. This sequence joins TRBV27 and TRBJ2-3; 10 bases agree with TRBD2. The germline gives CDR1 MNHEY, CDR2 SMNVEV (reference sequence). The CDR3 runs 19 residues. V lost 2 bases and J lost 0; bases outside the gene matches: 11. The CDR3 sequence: CASSLISLAGETSTDTQYF. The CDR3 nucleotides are TGTGCCAGCAGTTTAATATCTCTAGCGGGAGAGACTAGCACAGATACGCAGTATTTT.

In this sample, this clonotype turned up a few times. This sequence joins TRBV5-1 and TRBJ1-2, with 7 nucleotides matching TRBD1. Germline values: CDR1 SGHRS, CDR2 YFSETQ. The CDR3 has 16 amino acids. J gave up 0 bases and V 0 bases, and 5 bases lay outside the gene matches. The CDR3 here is CASSLAGQAANYGYTF. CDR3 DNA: TGCGCCAGCAGCTTGGCCGGACAGGCAGCTAACTATGGCTACACCTTC.

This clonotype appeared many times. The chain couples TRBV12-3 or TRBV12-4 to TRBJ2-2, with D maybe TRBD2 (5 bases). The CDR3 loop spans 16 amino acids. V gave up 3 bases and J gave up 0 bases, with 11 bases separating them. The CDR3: CASSFRSGANTGELFF. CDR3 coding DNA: TGTGCCAGCAGTTTTAGGAGCGGAGCGAACACCGGGGAGCTGTTTTTT.

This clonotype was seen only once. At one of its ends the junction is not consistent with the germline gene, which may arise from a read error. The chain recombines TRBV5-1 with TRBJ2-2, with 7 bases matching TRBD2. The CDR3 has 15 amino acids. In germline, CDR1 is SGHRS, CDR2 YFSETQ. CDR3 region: CASSLTSANTGEPFF. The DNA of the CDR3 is TGCGCCAGCAGCCTAACTAGCGCCAACACCGGGGAGCCGTTTTTT.

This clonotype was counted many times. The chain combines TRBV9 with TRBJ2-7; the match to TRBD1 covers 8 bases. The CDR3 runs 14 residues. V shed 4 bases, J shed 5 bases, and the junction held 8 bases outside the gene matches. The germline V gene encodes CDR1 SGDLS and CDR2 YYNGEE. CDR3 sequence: CASSPRTGTDEQYF. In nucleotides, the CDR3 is TGTGCCAGCAGCCCCCGGACAGGGACGGACGAGCAGTACTTC.

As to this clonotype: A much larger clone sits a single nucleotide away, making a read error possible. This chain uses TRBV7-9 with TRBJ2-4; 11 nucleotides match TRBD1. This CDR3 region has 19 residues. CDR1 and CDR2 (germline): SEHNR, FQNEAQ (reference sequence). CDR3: CASSLDGRGTGGTKNIRYF. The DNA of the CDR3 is TGTGCCAGCAGCTTAGATGGACGCGGGACAGGGGGGACCAAAAACATTCGGTACTTC.

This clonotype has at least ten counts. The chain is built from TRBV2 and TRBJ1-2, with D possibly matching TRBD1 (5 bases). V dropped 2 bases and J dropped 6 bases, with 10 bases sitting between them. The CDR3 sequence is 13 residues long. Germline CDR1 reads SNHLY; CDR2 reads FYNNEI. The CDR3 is CASSEIRGNGYTF. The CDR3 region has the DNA TGTGCCAGCAGTGAAATAAGGGGCAATGGCTACACCTTC.

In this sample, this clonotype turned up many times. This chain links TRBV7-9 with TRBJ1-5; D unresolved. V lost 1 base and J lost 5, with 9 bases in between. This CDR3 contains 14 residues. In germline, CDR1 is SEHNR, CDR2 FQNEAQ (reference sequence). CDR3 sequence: CASSLGTGDQPQHF. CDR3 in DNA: TGTGCCAGCAGCTTAGGGACTGGCGATCAGCCCCAGCATTTT.

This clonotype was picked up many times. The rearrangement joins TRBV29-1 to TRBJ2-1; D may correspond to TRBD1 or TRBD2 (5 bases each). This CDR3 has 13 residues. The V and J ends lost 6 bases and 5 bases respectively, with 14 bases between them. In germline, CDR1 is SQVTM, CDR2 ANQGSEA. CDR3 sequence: CSVEGTFNNEQFF. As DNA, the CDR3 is TGCAGCGTCGAGGGGACGTTCAACAATGAGCAGTTCTTC.

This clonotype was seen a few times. DNA for the CDR3: TGTGCCAGCAGCTTCGGGACAGGGTGGGCGTCCTACGAGCAGTACTTC. Amino acids: CASSFGTGWASYEQYF. The J gene is TRBJ2-7, the V gene TRBV7-6; 9 positions agree with TRBD1. Germline V CDR1 and CDR2: SGHVS, FNYEAQ. V shed 3 bases, J shed 1 base, and the junction held 7 bases outside the gene matches. CDR3 length: 16 residues.

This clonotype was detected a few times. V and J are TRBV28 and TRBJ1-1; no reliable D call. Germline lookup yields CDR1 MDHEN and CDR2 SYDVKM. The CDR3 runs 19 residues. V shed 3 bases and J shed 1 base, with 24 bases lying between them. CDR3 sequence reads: CASSFNFHREDRRNTEAFF. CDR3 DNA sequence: TGTGCCAGCAGTTTCAATTTCCATCGGGAGGACCGCAGGAACACTGAAGCTTTCTTT.

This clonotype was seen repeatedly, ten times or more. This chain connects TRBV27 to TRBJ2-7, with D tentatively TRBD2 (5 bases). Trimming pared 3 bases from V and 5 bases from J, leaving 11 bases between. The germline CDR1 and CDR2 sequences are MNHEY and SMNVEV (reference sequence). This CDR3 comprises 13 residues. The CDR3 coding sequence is TGTGCCAGCAGTTTGGTTGAGGGTCACGAGCAGTACTTC. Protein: CASSLVEGHEQYF.

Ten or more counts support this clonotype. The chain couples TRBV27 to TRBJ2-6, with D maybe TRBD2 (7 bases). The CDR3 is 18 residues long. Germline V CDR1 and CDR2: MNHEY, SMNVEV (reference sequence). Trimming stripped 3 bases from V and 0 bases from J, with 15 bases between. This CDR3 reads CASSFAGALTSGANVLTF. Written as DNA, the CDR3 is TGTGCCAGCAGTTTTGCGGGGGCACTTACCTCTGGGGCCAACGTCCTGACTTTC.

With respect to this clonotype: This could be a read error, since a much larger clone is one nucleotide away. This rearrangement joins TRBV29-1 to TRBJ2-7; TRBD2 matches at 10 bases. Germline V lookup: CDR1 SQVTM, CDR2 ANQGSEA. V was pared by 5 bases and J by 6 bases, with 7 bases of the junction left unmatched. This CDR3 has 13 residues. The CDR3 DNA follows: TGCAGCGTTCAGAGCGGGAGGGCCGCCGAGCAGTACTTC. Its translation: CSVQSGRAAEQYF.

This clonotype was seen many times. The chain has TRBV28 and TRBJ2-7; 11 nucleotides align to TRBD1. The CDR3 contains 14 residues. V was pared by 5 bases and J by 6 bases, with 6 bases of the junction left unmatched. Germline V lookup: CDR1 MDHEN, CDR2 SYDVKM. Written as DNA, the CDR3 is TGTGCCAGCAGTGGGACAGGGGGTTTCGGCGAGCAGTACTTC. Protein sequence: CASSGTGGFGEQYF.

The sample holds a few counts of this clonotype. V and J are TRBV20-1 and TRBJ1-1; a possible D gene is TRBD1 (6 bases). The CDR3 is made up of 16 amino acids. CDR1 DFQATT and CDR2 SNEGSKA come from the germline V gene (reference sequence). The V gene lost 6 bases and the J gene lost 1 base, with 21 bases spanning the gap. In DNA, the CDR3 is TGCAGTGCGACGATACTTTGGACAGAGAAGAACACTGAAGCTTTCTTT. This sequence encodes CSATILWTEKNTEAFF.

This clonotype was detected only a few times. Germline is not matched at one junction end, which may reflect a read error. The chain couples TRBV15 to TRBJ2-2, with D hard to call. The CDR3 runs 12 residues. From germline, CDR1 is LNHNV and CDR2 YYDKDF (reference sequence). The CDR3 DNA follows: TGTACCACCAGCAGCTCGTCAGGGGAGCTGTTTTTT. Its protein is CTTSSSSGELFF.

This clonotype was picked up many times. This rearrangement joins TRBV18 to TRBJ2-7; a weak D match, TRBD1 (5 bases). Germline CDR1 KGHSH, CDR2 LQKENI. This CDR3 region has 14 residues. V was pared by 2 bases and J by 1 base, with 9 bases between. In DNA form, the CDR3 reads TGTGCCAGCTCACCATTGGACACTTCCTACGAGCAGTACTTC. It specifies CASSPLDTSYEQYF.

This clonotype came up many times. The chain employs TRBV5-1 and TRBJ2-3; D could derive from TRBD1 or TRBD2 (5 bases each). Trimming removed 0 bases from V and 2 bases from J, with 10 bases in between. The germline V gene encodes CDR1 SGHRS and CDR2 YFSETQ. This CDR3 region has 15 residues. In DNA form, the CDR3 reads TGCGCCAGCAGCTTGGGTGGGGGATCCACAGATACGCAGTATTTT. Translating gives CASSLGGGSTDTQYF.